A single sample gave rise to the 11 T cell receptor beta chains below, sequenced in a study of control samples from healthy donors and cancer patients. Only in-frame clones appear in the TCRdb table, and some are missing; sequencing was by immunoSEQ multiplex PCR. The data show 100,000 to 120,000 clones, almost 85% seen once. Sequenced: blood. The receptors here all came from a man between 18 and 29 years old in good health.

With regard to this clone: Within the sample, other DNA sequences also encode this same CDR3. This rearrangement joins TRBV27 to TRBJ1-2; D may be TRBD1 (6 bases). The V end was cut by 5 bases, the J end by 12 bases, with 19 bases between. The CDR3 has 13 residues. Germline CDR1 reads MNHEY; CDR2 reads SMNVEV (reference sequence). The CDR3 sequence: CASSQNQGHPNTF. CDR3 DNA sequence: TGTGCCAGCAGTCAGAATCAGGGGCACCCAAACACCTTC.

The chain carries TRBV6-5 and TRBJ2-3; 7 bases map to TRBD2. V trimming: 7 bases; J trimming: 3 bases; junction bases outside the gene matches: 7. Germline V CDR1 and CDR2: MNHEY, SVGAGI. The CDR3 loop spans 14 amino acids. The CDR3 spells CASTRVGGTDTQYF. Written as DNA, the CDR3 is TGTGCCAGCACCCGAGTGGGGGGGACAGATACGCAGTATTTT.

V usage is TRBV6-4 and J usage is TRBJ2-1; D may correspond to TRBD1 or TRBD2 (5 bases each). The CDR3 totals 15 residues. V dropped 0 bases and J dropped 5 bases, with 11 bases sitting between them. Germline-derived CDR1 and CDR2 are MRHNA and SNTAGT. The CDR3 DNA reads TGTGCCAGCAGTGACTCGCCCGGGGCCCACAATGAGCAGTTCTTC. Translating it yields CASSDSPGAHNEQFF.

The genes are TRBV25-1 and TRBJ1-5; perhaps TRBD1 as D (6 bases). The V gene lost 5 bases and the J gene lost 6 bases, with 8 bases spanning the gap. The CDR3 extends over 12 amino acids. CDR1 MGHDK and CDR2 SYGVNS come from the germline V gene. The CDR3 loop reads CASSLGGQPQHF. In DNA, the CDR3 is TGTGCCAGCAGTTTAGGGGGTCAGCCCCAGCATTTT.

The chain has TRBV6-5 and TRBJ2-7, with D possibly matching TRBD1 (6 bases). Trimming took off 2 bases at V and 2 bases at J, with 10 bases between the two ends. The CDR3 totals 14 residues. Germline V gene lookup returns CDR1 MNHEY and CDR2 SVGAGI. The DNA of the CDR3 is TGTGCCAGCAGTTACGTGGGGGCGGCCTACGAGCAGTACTTC. Translating it yields CASSYVGAAYEQYF.

This clone was observed a single time. The chain employs TRBV10-1 and TRBJ2-1; TRBD2 matches 8 bases. CDR1 and CDR2 from the germline V gene are WNHNN and SYGVQD (reference sequence). J gave up 5 bases and V 3 bases, and 6 bases lay outside the gene matches. CDR3 length: 15 amino acids. CDR3: CASSEAGAPNNEQFF. CDR3 nucleotide sequence: TGCGCCAGCAGTGAAGCGGGGGCCCCGAACAATGAGCAGTTCTTC.

This sequence joins TRBV11-2 and TRBJ1-4; 9 bases agree with TRBD1. This CDR3 is 17 amino acids long. Germline-derived CDR1 and CDR2 are SGHAT and FQNNGV. The junction had 9 bases not matched to a gene; V was cut back by 1 base and J by 6 bases. CDR3 in amino acids: CASSLAGTGWIYEKLFF. The DNA for the CDR3 is TGTGCCAGCAGCTTAGCTGGGACAGGGTGGATATATGAAAAACTGTTTTTT.

In the case of this clone: At one end, the junction sequence differs from germline, possibly due to a read error. Other DNA sequences in the sample encode the same CDR3. CDR3 nucleotides: TGCGCCAGCAGACAGGGACATTTTAGCAATCAGCCCCAGCATTTT. Encoded protein: CASRQGHFSNQPQHF. The chain uses TRBV2 and TRBJ1-5, with 7 bases identical to TRBD1. This CDR3 is built from 15 residues. Germline V CDR1 and CDR2: SNHLY, FYNNEI.

This sequence joins TRBV11-2 and TRBJ1-2; TRBD1 matches at 7 bases. This CDR3 comprises 14 residues. V shed 4 bases, J shed 7 bases, and the junction held 9 bases outside the gene matches. Germline V gene data show CDR1 as SGHAT and CDR2 as FQNNGV. The CDR3 nucleotides read TGTGCCAGCAGCTCTACTAAGGACAGGACTGGCTACACCTTC. Its translation is CASSSTKDRTGYTF.

This clone was observed a single time. This rearrangement joins TRBV28 to TRBJ2-3; maybe TRBD1 (5 bases). CDR3 size: 11 residues. Germline V lookup: CDR1 MDHEN, CDR2 SYDVKM. Trimming took off 4 bases at V and 11 bases at J, with 10 bases between the two ends. The CDR3 DNA reads TGTGCCAGCAGTTGGACGGACAAGCAGTATTTT. Its translation is CASSWTDKQYF.

With regard to this clone: Relative to the germline gene, one junction end is altered; a read error may explain this. The chain recombines TRBV19 with TRBJ2-1; TRBD2 is a possible D gene (7 bases). The CDR3 loop spans 21 amino acids. CDR1 LNHDA and CDR2 SQIVND come from the germline V gene (reference sequence). The CDR3 is CTSNPSQWSPGGGPPRDEQFF. DNA for the CDR3: TGTACCAGTAACCCCTCCCAGTGGTCGCCAGGCGGGGGCCCGCCTAGGGATGAGCAGTTCTTC.